Listed here are 6 T cell receptor beta chains from one sample, sequenced in a study of lymphopenia after photon versus proton radiotherapy. Assay used: immunoSEQ multiplex PCR; TCRdb lists only in-frame clones, some missing. In the table there are 50,000 or so clones, about 92% of which are singletons. This specimen was peripheral blood, taken from a patient treated with photon-based radiotherapy. The receptors here all came from a woman in her forties with cholangiocarcinoma.

Only one count was recorded for this clone. The J gene is TRBJ2-5, the V gene TRBV7-3; the match to TRBD2 covers 10 bases. Trimming removed 5 bases from V and 1 base from J; junction bases left unmatched: 4. Looked up from germline, CDR1 is SGHTA and CDR2 is FQGTGA. The CDR3 loop spans 15 amino acids. CDR3 nucleotide sequence: TGTGCCAGCAGCAGGACTAGCGGAGTCCAAGAGACCCAGTACTTC. Its protein product is CASSRTSGVQETQYF.

The CDR3: CTSSQRVAGASEDEQYF. CDR3 DNA: TGCACCAGCAGCCAAAGGGTAGCGGGGGCGTCTGAAGACGAGCAGTACTTC. The J gene is TRBJ2-7, the V gene TRBV1; the D call of TRBD2 is as the table states it, not checked on the DNA. TRBV1 is marked as a pseudogene. The CDR3 runs 17 residues.

The chain employs TRBV7-2 and TRBJ1-5, with 12 bases that match TRBD1. Germline CDR1 reads SGHTA; CDR2 reads FQGNSA. This CDR3 is 17 amino acids long. Trimming took 1 base from V and 7 from J; bases not matched to a gene: 8. The chain's CDR3 is CASSLGDRGRFWQPQHF. CDR3 in DNA: TGTGCCAGCAGCTTAGGGGACAGGGGGCGCTTTTGGCAGCCCCAGCATTTT.

The CDR3 nucleotides are TGTGCCAGCAGCCGACTGAGCCGGGACATTGACAATGAGCAGTTCTTC. Its translation is CASSRLSRDIDNEQFF. The rearrangement links TRBV7-9 to TRBJ2-1; a possible D gene is TRBD1 (6 bases). In germline, CDR1 is SEHNR, CDR2 FQNEAQ (reference sequence). The CDR3 contains 16 residues. The germline V and J ends were trimmed by 5 bases and 5 bases, with 19 bases remaining between them.

V gene TRBV9 combines with J gene TRBJ2-2, with D possibly TRBD2 on 6 matching bases. Trimming pared 0 bases from V and 7 bases from J, leaving 16 bases between. The CDR3 is 16 residues long. Germline CDR1 reads SGDLS; CDR2 reads YYNGEE. The CDR3 loop reads CASSVAGLPGGGELFF. The CDR3, as DNA: TGTGCCAGCAGCGTAGCAGGTCTCCCCGGGGGCGGGGAGCTGTTTTTT.

The CDR3 loop reads CAISGLGGRTEAFF. DNA of the CDR3: TGTGCCATCAGTGGGCTAGGGGGGCGAACTGAAGCTTTCTTT. This chain links TRBV10-3 with TRBJ1-1; tentatively, D is TRBD1 (6 bases). Germline V CDR1 and CDR2: ENHRY, SYGVKD. The V end was cut by 4 bases, the J end by 5 bases, with 14 bases between. CDR3 length: 14 amino acids.